A selection of T cell receptor beta chains follows, all from one sample in a study of blood T cell repertoires in COVID-19. Sequencing was performed with immunoSEQ multiplex PCR; in TCRdb, only in-frame clones are kept and a portion is missing. The sample lists 380,000 or so clones; around 89% were seen once. Sequencing was carried out using peripheral blood. These receptors all come from a man between 40 and 49 years old with acute or convalescent COVID-19. CDR3s leave out the opening cysteine and the closing phenylalanine or tryptophan.

>TRBJ2-7|TRBV7-3
ASSLTGTAEQY
>TRBJ2-3|TRBV29-1
SSRTGVTDTQY
>TRBJ2-3|TRBV27
ASSPQGLSDTQY
>TRBJ1-2|TRBV6-1
ASSEARTGGRYGYT
>TRBJ2-2|TRBV5-5
ASSLADSLTGELF
>TRBJ1-4|TRBV14
ASSAPDRGTNEKLF
>TRBJ2-7|TRBV9
ASSSRELPGLASQHSYEQY
>TRBJ2-3|TRBV11-2
ASSLGAGSGTDTQY
>TRBJ1-6|TRBV5-4
ASSKGLSSYNSPLH
>TRBJ2-5|TRBV19
ASSAYRELETQY
>TRBJ2-1|TRBV11-2
ASSLDIGQHGPYNEQF
>TRBJ1-1|TRBV28
ASSPSEDTEAF
>TRBJ2-1|TRBV9
ASSVGLAGGSYNEQF
>TRBJ1-6|TRBV5-1
ASSLEAAGSPLH
>TRBJ1-2|TRBV20-1
SASAGQGDYGYT
>TRBJ1-5|TRBV6-5
ASMRYQGNQPQH
>TRBJ2-2|TRBV2
ASSRQGANTGELF
>TRBJ2-1|TRBV7-2
ASSTQGLFNEQF
>TRBJ1-3|TRBV3-1/TRBV3-2
ASSQWTTQETPIY
>TRBJ1-2|TRBV19
ASSAGGQGYGYT
>TRBJ1-1|TRBV27
ASSLTGFWTEAF
>TRBJ1-1|TRBV19
ASGVTEAF
>TRBJ1-4|TRBV5-1
ASSYKGGNEKLF
>TRBJ2-5|TRBV11-2
ASSHRTSGGLFQETQY
>TRBJ2-3|TRBV5-4
ASSSGGGRVIDTQY
>TRBJ1-5|TRBV28
ASTHPQGWAQH
>TRBJ1-1|TRBV28
ASSYYRGIMNTEAF
>TRBJ1-1|TRBV12-2
ASRPTGTGLLGTEAF
>TRBJ1-1|TRBV11-1
ASSLLGVNTEAF
>TRBJ2-4|TRBV5-8
ASSPLRLAKNIQY